The next 21 T cell receptor beta chains were all read from a single sample in a study of T cell responses to AZD1222 COVID-19 vaccine. The repertoire was sequenced with immunoSEQ multiplex PCR; TCRdb's copy has only in-frame clones and lacks some. The table shows fewer than 150,000 clones, with roughly 92% occurring only once. This specimen consisted of peripheral blood, obtained 28 days after the second AZD1222 dose. All receptors come from an adult who received the AZD1222 COVID-19 vaccine.

This clone appeared once. V gene TRBV18 combines with J gene TRBJ1-5; D perhaps matches TRBD1 (6 bases). V lost 2 bases, J lost 6 bases, and 14 bases lay in between. There are 15 residues in the CDR3. Germline CDR1 and CDR2: KGHSH and LQKENI. CDR3 coding DNA: TGTGCCAGCTCACCAGAACAGGGTTTTGGTCAGCCCCAGCATTTT. Translated, it gives CASSPEQGFGQPQHF.

The chain employs TRBV11-3 and TRBJ2-1; 16 bases agree with TRBD2. The germline gives CDR1 SGHNT, CDR2 YENEEA. The CDR3 has 16 amino acids. Trimming cost V 5 bases and J 5 bases; bases outside gene matches: 3. CDR3: CASSLGLAGGHNEQFF. The CDR3 DNA reads TGTGCCAGCAGCCTGGGACTAGCGGGGGGGCACAATGAGCAGTTCTTC. Full variable domain (outside the CDR3, taken from reference TRBV11-3 and TRBJ2-1): EAGVVQSPRYKIIEKKQPVAFWCNPISGHNTLYWYLQNLGQGPELLIRYENEEAVDDSQLPKDRFSAERLKGVDSTLKIQPAELGDSAVYLCASSLGLAGGHNEQFFGPGTRLTVL.

The rearrangement links TRBV2 to TRBJ2-7, with 10 bases fitting TRBD1. This CDR3 is built from 16 residues. The V and J ends lost 5 bases and 6 bases, in that order; junction bases with no gene match: 13. From germline, CDR1 is SNHLY and CDR2 FYNNEI. In nucleotides, the CDR3 is TGTGCCAGCAGTCCGACAGGGGGCGCTTTGTCCGTCGAGCAGTACTTC. Its translation is CASSPTGGALSVEQYF. The full variable domain, its missing parts supplied by reference TRBV2 and TRBJ2-7, is EPEVTQTPSHQVTQMGQEVILRCVPISNHLYFYWYRQILGQKVEFLVSFYNNEISEKSEIFDDQFSVERPDGSNFTLKIRSTKLEDSAMYFCASSPTGGALSVEQYFGPGTRLTVT.

The chain employs TRBV5-8 and TRBJ1-5; D is perhaps TRBD1 (5 bases). Looked up from germline, CDR1 is SGHTS and CDR2 is YDEGEE. The CDR3 sequence is 13 residues long. V was clipped by 1 base and J by 7 bases, with 9 bases between them. CDR3 sequence (DNA): TGTGCCAGCAGCTTGAGGGGAAACCAGCCCCAGCATTTT. This encodes CASSLRGNQPQHF.

The sample holds one count of this clone. V is TRBV9 and J is TRBJ2-1; D might be TRBD1 or TRBD2, each matching 5 bases. The V end was cut by 3 bases, the J end by 4 bases, with 11 bases between. Germline V gives CDR1 SGDLS, CDR2 YYNGEE. The CDR3 extends over 14 amino acids. CDR3 amino acids: CASSGGTSYNEQFF. The CDR3 DNA reads TGTGCCAGCAGCGGAGGGACGTCATACAATGAGCAGTTCTTC.

The chain couples TRBV7-8 to TRBJ2-7; D may be TRBD2 (6 bases). Germline V CDR1 and CDR2: SGHVS, FQNEAQ. V was cut by 5 bases and J by 4 bases, with 15 bases left in between. This CDR3 has 14 residues. CDR3 nucleotides: TGTGCCAGCAGCCCGCGGGACGGAGGATACGAGCAGTACGTC. Protein product: CASSPRDGGYEQYV.

The chain has TRBV7-9 and TRBJ2-7; 7 bases are shared with TRBD1. J was trimmed by 0 bases and V by 5 bases; bases with no gene match: 7. Germline lookup yields CDR1 SEHNR and CDR2 FQNEAQ (reference sequence). This CDR3 spans 15 amino acids. The CDR3 region is CASSPLGGNSYEQYF. The CDR3 DNA sequence: TGTGCCAGCAGCCCCTTAGGGGGCAACTCCTACGAGCAGTACTTC.

The rearrangement links TRBV30 to TRBJ2-1; D gene ambiguous. Trimming removed 0 bases from V and 0 bases from J, with 6 bases in between. Looked up from germline, CDR1 is GTSNPN and CDR2 is SVGIG (reference sequence). The CDR3 has 14 residues. This CDR3 is CAWSVDNSYNEQFF. The CDR3 DNA reads as TGTGCCTGGAGTGTAGACAACTCCTACAATGAGCAGTTCTTC.

CDR3 sequence (DNA): TGTGCCAGCAGTCTACTAGCGAATGAGCAGTTCTTC. Translating it yields CASSLLANEQFF. The chain is built from TRBV28 and TRBJ2-1; 7 bases fit TRBD2. V lost 5 bases and J lost 7; bases outside the gene matches: 2. The CDR3 runs 12 residues. CDR1 is MDHEN and CDR2 is SYDVKM in the germline V gene.

This clone was counted a single time. The chain has TRBV4-1 and TRBJ2-3; D unclear. CDR1 is MGHRA, CDR2 YSYEKL, per germline. Trimming removed 0 bases from V and 2 bases from J, with 15 bases in between. CDR3 size: 17 residues. The CDR3 DNA reads as TGCGCCAGCAGCCAAGATCGTTCTGGTGGGATCACAGATACGCAGTATTTT. Translating gives CASSQDRSGGITDTQYF.

The chain couples TRBV5-5 to TRBJ2-5, with D unresolved. The length of the CDR3 is 13 residues. V lost 1 base and J lost 1, with 5 bases in between. From germline, CDR1 is SGHKS and CDR2 YYEKEE (reference sequence). The CDR3 DNA reads as TGTGCCAGCAGCTTGAACCTCCAAGAGACCCAGTACTTC. Protein sequence: CASSLNLQETQYF.

This clone showed up just once. CDR3 sequence: CASSIDRAGQPQHF. The CDR3 nucleotides read TGTGCCAGCAGCATCGACAGGGCAGGTCAGCCCCAGCATTTT. The chain couples TRBV5-5 to TRBJ1-5, with TRBD1 matching over 7 bases. Unmatched junction bases numbered 7, after V lost 4 bases and J lost 6 bases. Germline CDR1 SGHKS, CDR2 YYEKEE (reference sequence). The CDR3 length is 14 residues.

The V gene is TRBV30, the J gene TRBJ2-5; D call uncertain. CDR3 length: 10 residues. Germline assignment: CDR1 GTSNPN and CDR2 SVGIG (reference sequence). V was clipped by 5 bases and J by 2 bases, with 3 bases between them. The CDR3 loop is CAWAQETQYF. CDR3 coding DNA: TGTGCCTGGGCACAAGAGACCCAGTACTTC.

V and J are TRBV7-9 and TRBJ2-2; tentative D call: TRBD2 (5 bases). V gave up 7 bases and J gave up 7 bases, with 10 bases separating them. Germline CDR1 is SEHNR and CDR2 is FQNEAQ (reference sequence). This CDR3 region has 12 residues. The CDR3 DNA reads TGTGCCAGCACGCCGAGGGTCGGGGAGCTGTTTTTT. It encodes CASTPRVGELFF.

This clone was picked up one time. The chain uses TRBV7-9 and TRBJ1-1; D not resolved. Germline CDR1 reads SEHNR; CDR2 reads FQNEAQ (reference sequence). V was shortened by 5 bases and J by 2 bases, with 9 bases between the two germline ends. The CDR3 is 13 residues long. The CDR3 sequence: CASSPVINTEAFF. The CDR3 DNA reads TGTGCCAGCAGCCCTGTTATAAACACTGAAGCTTTCTTT.

V and J are TRBV9 and TRBJ2-5; D unclear. Trimming pared 0 bases from V and 1 base from J, leaving 7 bases between. CDR1 is SGDLS and CDR2 is YYNGEE in the germline V gene. The length of the CDR3 is 14 residues. CDR3 nucleotide sequence: TGTGCCAGCAGCGTAGCGGGCTCCCAAGAGACCCAGTACTTC. This codes for CASSVAGSQETQYF.

The chain couples TRBV3-1 (or the pseudogene TRBV3-2) to TRBJ2-2; D not certain. The V end was cut by 4 bases, the J end by 4 bases, with 10 bases between. The CDR3 has 14 residues. CDR1 is LGHDT, CDR2 YNNKEL, per germline (reference sequence). This chain's CDR3 is CASSPKMATGELFF. The CDR3 DNA is TGTGCCAGCAGCCCCAAGATGGCCACCGGGGAGCTGTTTTTT.

This chain uses TRBV11-2 with TRBJ2-7; TRBD1 aligns across 10 bases. V trimming: 5 bases; J trimming: 6 bases; junction bases outside the gene matches: 7. The length of the CDR3 is 14 residues. Looked up from germline, CDR1 is SGHAT and CDR2 is FQNNGV. The CDR3 DNA follows: TGTGCCAGCAGCCCCCGGACAGGGGGTGCCGAGCAGTACTTC. Amino acids: CASSPRTGGAEQYF.

The table lists this clone with a few counts. The identical CDR3 is also encoded by other nucleotide sequences in the sample. This chain links TRBV12-5 with TRBJ1-1; D is undetermined. The CDR3 extends over 14 amino acids. CDR1 and CDR2 (germline): LGHNT, FRNRAP. The germline V and J ends were trimmed by 1 base and 3 bases, with 9 bases remaining between them. The CDR3 DNA is TGTGCTAGTGGTTTGGGGCTTGGGGACACTGAAGCTTTCTTT. Translating it yields CASGLGLGDTEAFF.

The genes are TRBV9 and TRBJ2-3; 7 bases map to TRBD1. With V trimmed by 3 bases and J by 1 base, 8 bases remained unmatched. This CDR3 spans 16 amino acids. Per germline, CDR1 SGDLS and CDR2 YYNGEE. CDR3 sequence (DNA): TGTGCCAGCAGCGCTAGACAGGGTTTGGGCACAGATACGCAGTATTTT. This encodes CASSARQGLGTDTQYF.

The J gene is TRBJ2-7, the V gene TRBV29-1, with 9 bases aligning to TRBD1. This CDR3 is 13 amino acids long. V dropped 5 bases and J dropped 5; count of bases not matched to a gene: 7. Germline loops: CDR1 SQVTM, CDR2 ANQGSEA. CDR3 sequence (DNA): TGCAGCGTTCTTACGGACAGGGGAGACGAGCAGTACGTC. It encodes CSVLTDRGDEQYV.